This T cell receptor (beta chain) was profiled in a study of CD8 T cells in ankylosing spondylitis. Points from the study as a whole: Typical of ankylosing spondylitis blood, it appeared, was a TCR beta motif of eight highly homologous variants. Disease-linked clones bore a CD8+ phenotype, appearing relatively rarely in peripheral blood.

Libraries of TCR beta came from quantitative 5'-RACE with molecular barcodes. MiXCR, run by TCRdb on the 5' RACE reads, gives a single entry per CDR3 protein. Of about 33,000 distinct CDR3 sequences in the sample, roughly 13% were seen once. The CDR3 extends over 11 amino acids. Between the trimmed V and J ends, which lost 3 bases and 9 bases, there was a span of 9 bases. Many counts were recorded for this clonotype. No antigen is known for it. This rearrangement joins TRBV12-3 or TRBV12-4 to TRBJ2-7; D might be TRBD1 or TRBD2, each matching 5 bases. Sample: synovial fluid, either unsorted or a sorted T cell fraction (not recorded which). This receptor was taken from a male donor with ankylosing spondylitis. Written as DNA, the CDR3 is TGTGCCAGCAGTTTGGGACGAGGGCAGTACTTC. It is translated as CASSLGRGQYF.